The 25 T cell receptor beta chains given below trace back to one sample, sequenced in a study of Ad26.COV2.S vaccination and SARS-CoV-2 variants (dated by TCRdb to the early 2020s). Libraries came from the immunoSEQ multiplex PCR assay. TCRdb re-hosts the immuneACCESS table, in-frame sequences only. Its copies lack some clones; in the studies checked, an unresolved V gene accounts for under half of them, and the cause for the rest is not known. For this sample there are fewer than 500,000 clones; 80% to 95% appear just once. The ten biggest clones cover 12% of the sample. The treatment or condition label corresponds to: approximately 18 received Ad26.COV2.S at low or high dose, single or two shots; a few received placebo; per-sample allocation not given. For vaccine and placebo recipients, the sequenced repertoires came from samples collected on day 63 after the first injection. The sample was peripheral blood, taken in a trial of Ad26.COV2.S vaccine versus placebo. The origin of the receptors is a person between 18 and 65 years old who received the Ad26.COV2.S COVID-19 vaccine or a placebo.

This clone was observed once. The chain couples TRBV11-2 to TRBJ2-7, with TRBD2 matching 13 bases. Germline values: CDR1 SGHAT, CDR2 FQNNGV. CDR3 length: 17 amino acids. Losses at the gene ends were 0 bases for V and 3 bases for J; bases not matched to a gene: 5. Here the CDR3 DNA reads TGTGCCAGCAGCTTAGACCGACTAGCGGGAGGTTTCTACGAGCAGTACTTC. It yields the protein CASSLDRLAGGFYEQYF.

This chain links TRBV10-3 with TRBJ1-2, with D possibly TRBD1 on 6 matching bases. This CDR3 spans 13 amino acids. Deletions cut 1 base from V and 6 bases from J, with 9 bases between. From germline, CDR1 is ENHRY and CDR2 SYGVKD. The CDR3 region is CAISEYREDGYTF. CDR3 sequence (DNA): TGTGCCATCAGTGAGTACAGGGAGGATGGCTACACCTTC.

This clone was counted only a few times. The chain combines TRBV30 with TRBJ1-3; no clear D. CDR1 is GTSNPN and CDR2 is SVGIG in the germline V gene (reference sequence). The CDR3 consists of 12 residues. V was trimmed by 3 bases and J by 7 bases, leaving 10 bases between them. CDR3 region: CAWSRGENTIYF. DNA of the CDR3: TGTGCCTGGAGCCGGGGAGAGAACACCATATATTTT.

The rearrangement joins TRBV4-1 to TRBJ1-5; TRBD1 is a possible D gene (6 bases). This CDR3 spans 15 amino acids. Trimming removed 3 bases from V and 7 bases from J, with 16 bases in between. Germline assignment: CDR1 MGHRA and CDR2 YSYEKL. The CDR3 DNA reads TGCGCCAGCAGCCACAGGGGTCCTAAGGGACAGCCCCAGCATTTT. Translation gives CASSHRGPKGQPQHF.

The chain is built from TRBV6-2 or TRBV6-3 and TRBJ2-5, with a tentative D call TRBD1 (5 bases). This CDR3 has 14 amino acids. Trimming stripped 6 bases from V and 2 bases from J, with 13 bases between. CDR1 and CDR2 (germline): MNHEY, SVGEGT. CDR3 sequence: CASSKTRVQETQYF. DNA for the CDR3: TGTGCCAGCAGCAAAACCAGGGTTCAAGAGACCCAGTACTTC.

To note about this clone: Other DNA variants within this sample encode the same CDR3. The chain employs TRBV6-5 and TRBJ2-7; a weak D match, TRBD2 (6 bases). V was pared by 0 bases and J by 0 bases, with 9 bases between. CDR3 length: 15 residues. Germline V gene data show CDR1 as MNHEY and CDR2 as SVGAGI. CDR3 DNA sequence: TGTGCCAGCAGTTACTCTAGCGGATCCTCCTACGAGCAGTACTTC. Protein product: CASSYSSGSSYEQYF.

This chain uses TRBV7-9 with TRBJ2-1; D may be TRBD2 (5 bases). Germline V CDR1 and CDR2: SEHNR, FQNEAQ (reference sequence). V dropped 0 bases and J dropped 1 base, with 7 bases sitting between them. This CDR3 is 15 amino acids long. Written as DNA, the CDR3 is TGTGCCAGCAGCTTAGCGGGAGCATCCTACAATGAGCAGTTCTTC. It is translated as CASSLAGASYNEQFF.

Notes on this clone: The same CDR3 arises from other DNA sequences in this sample as well. This rearrangement joins TRBV11-3 to TRBJ1-1, with unresolved D. The CDR3 is made up of 13 amino acids. V lost 1 base to trimming and J lost 1 base, with 4 bases between them. Germline CDR1 is SGHNT and CDR2 is YENEEA. CDR3 bases: TGTGCCAGCAGCTTAGGGGGGAACACTGAAGCTTTCTTT. It codes for CASSLGGNTEAFF.

This chain links TRBV18 with TRBJ1-5; a weak D match, TRBD1 (5 bases). CDR1 is KGHSH, CDR2 LQKENI, per germline. The CDR3 extends over 13 amino acids. The V end was cut by 6 bases, the J end by 4 bases, with 10 bases between. DNA of the CDR3: TGTGCCAGCTCCAGGGATGGAAATCAGCCCCAGCATTTT. Amino acids: CASSRDGNQPQHF.

J is TRBJ2-5 and V is TRBV12-3 or TRBV12-4; D is undetermined. The CDR3 spans 12 residues. V lost 1 base, J lost 5 bases, and 5 bases lay in between. The CDR3 loop reads CASSLVEETQYF. CDR3 DNA sequence: TGTGCCAGCAGTTTAGTAGAGGAGACCCAGTACTTC.

The chain carries TRBV28 and TRBJ2-7, with TRBD1 as a possible D gene (6 bases). V dropped 5 bases and J dropped 4 bases, with 18 bases sitting between them. Germline V gene data show CDR1 as MDHEN and CDR2 as SYDVKM. CDR3 size: 15 residues. CDR3 protein: CASSTFRTRGYEQYF. For the CDR3, the DNA is TGTGCCAGCAGTACCTTTCGGACCAGGGGTTACGAGCAGTACTTC.

The chain employs TRBV19 and TRBJ1-1; 11 bases align to TRBD1. CDR1 and CDR2 from the germline V gene are LNHDA and SQIVND (reference sequence). The CDR3 is made up of 15 amino acids. V shed 1 base and J 4 bases; nucleotides not matched to a gene: 2. CDR3 in amino acids: CASSIAGTGGTEAFF. For the CDR3, the DNA is TGTGCCAGTAGTATAGCGGGGACAGGGGGCACTGAAGCTTTCTTT.

The chain has TRBV29-1 and TRBJ2-7, with D maybe TRBD1 (6 bases). Trimming left V 5 bases short and J 0 bases short, with 14 bases between. Germline V gives CDR1 SQVTM, CDR2 ANQGSEA. This CDR3 comprises 14 residues. Here the CDR3 DNA reads TGCAGCGTTCGCAGGCCAGGGGCCTCCTACGAGCAGTACTTC. It codes for CSVRRPGASYEQYF.

The gene calls are TRBV15 and TRBJ2-7; D is ambiguous. V lost 0 bases and J lost 2, with 8 bases in between. Germline V CDR1 and CDR2: LNHNV, YYDKDF (reference sequence). The CDR3 covers 14 residues. The CDR3 here is CATSRERRPYEQYF. DNA of the CDR3: TGTGCCACCAGCAGAGAACGGAGACCCTACGAGCAGTACTTC.

The rearrangement uses TRBV7-2 and TRBJ2-6; 9 nucleotides line up with TRBD2. In germline, CDR1 is SGHTA, CDR2 FQGNSA. With V trimmed by 1 base and J by 0 bases, 7 bases remained unmatched. The CDR3 is 19 residues long. The DNA for the CDR3 is TGTGCCAGCAGCTTAGGTGCGGGAGGGCCAGGCTCTGGGGCCAACGTCCTGACTTTC. This gives the protein CASSLGAGGPGSGANVLTF.

This chain uses TRBV7-8 with TRBJ1-1; D is ambiguous. Germline V gene data show CDR1 as SGHVS and CDR2 as FQNEAQ. Trimming took off 2 bases at V and 5 bases at J, with 9 bases between the two ends. The length of the CDR3 is 13 residues. CDR3 sequence: CASSLYGVTEAFF. CDR3 in DNA: TGTGCCAGCAGCTTATATGGGGTAACTGAAGCTTTCTTT.

This chain links TRBV6-5 with TRBJ1-4, with D possibly matching TRBD1 (6 bases). The CDR3 has 15 amino acids. The germline V gene has CDR1 MNHEY and CDR2 SVGAGI. Trimming left V 6 bases short and J 8 bases short, with 19 bases between. The CDR3 DNA sequence: TGTGCCAGCAGAGGGGGAGAACGGAGGGACGAAAAACTGTTTTTT. It encodes CASRGGERRDEKLFF.

The chain couples TRBV4-1 to TRBJ1-2; D perhaps matches TRBD1 (5 bases). V was trimmed by 1 base and J by 8 bases, leaving 11 bases between them. The CDR3 consists of 13 residues. The V gene's germline CDR1 is MGHRA and CDR2 YSYEKL. The CDR3 region has the DNA TGCGCCAGCAGCCAAGCGCAGGGAGGAGGCTACACCTTC. Amino acids: CASSQAQGGGYTF.

This clone was counted a single time. This rearrangement joins TRBV10-3 to TRBJ2-1; tentatively, D is TRBD1 (6 bases). The CDR3 has 13 residues. V was cut by 7 bases and J by 6 bases, with 13 bases left in between. Per germline, CDR1 ENHRY and CDR2 SYGVKD. The CDR3 nucleotides are TGTGCCATCAATCCAGGGGCCGGCAATGAGCAGTTCTTC. Its translation is CAINPGAGNEQFF.

The chain employs TRBV9 and TRBJ1-1, with 8 bases matching TRBD1. The V and J ends lost 0 bases and 4 bases, in that order; junction bases with no gene match: 5. Germline CDR1 is SGDLS and CDR2 is YYNGEE. The CDR3 is 15 residues long. CDR3 nucleotides: TGTGCCAGCAGCGTAGGCTCAGGGGGCGTCACTGAAGCTTTCTTT. Encoded protein: CASSVGSGGVTEAFF.

The V gene is TRBV18, the J gene TRBJ2-7; 8 nucleotides line up with TRBD2. With 6 bases clipped from V and 2 bases from J, the junction kept 6 bases outside the gene matches. The CDR3 covers 14 residues. CDR1 and CDR2 from the germline V gene are KGHSH and LQKENI. The CDR3 spells CASSPGREAYEQYF. In DNA, the CDR3 is TGTGCCAGCTCCCCGGGGCGGGAGGCCTACGAGCAGTACTTC.

The J gene is TRBJ1-3, the V gene TRBV5-1, with 7 nucleotides matching TRBD1. CDR1 and CDR2 (germline): SGHRS, YFSETQ. This CDR3 has 16 amino acids. J was trimmed by 0 bases and V by 0 bases; bases with no gene match: 3. CDR3 DNA: TGCGCCAGCAGCTTGGGGACAGGCAGCTCTGGAAACACCATATATTTT. Its translation: CASSLGTGSSGNTIYF. Supplemented by reference TRBV5-1 and TRBJ1-3, the full variable domain reads KAGVTQTPRYLIKTRGQQVTLSCSPISGHRSVSWYQQTPGQGLQFLFEYFSETQRNKGNFPGRFSGRQFSNSRSEMNVSTLELGDSALYLCASSLGTGSSGNTIYFGEGSWLTVV.

The genes are TRBV10-3 and TRBJ2-7; D possibly corresponds to TRBD1 (6 bases). Trimming took off 7 bases at V and 0 bases at J, with 13 bases between the two ends. The CDR3 is 14 residues long. The germline gives CDR1 ENHRY, CDR2 SYGVKD. CDR3 loop: CAINPQQGSYEQYF. CDR3 bases: TGTGCCATCAACCCCCAACAGGGCTCCTACGAGCAGTACTTC.

CDR3 amino acids: CASSREQGYTEAFF. The CDR3 DNA reads TGTGCCAGCAGCCGAGAACAGGGCTACACTGAAGCTTTCTTT. V gene TRBV9 combines with J gene TRBJ1-1; D might be TRBD1 (6 bases). This CDR3 region has 14 residues. V was cut by 4 bases and J by 3 bases, with 13 bases left in between. Germline loops: CDR1 SGDLS, CDR2 YYNGEE.

The gene calls are TRBV7-2 and TRBJ1-2, with D unclear. CDR1 is SGHTA and CDR2 is FQGNSA in the germline V gene. The V and J ends lost 1 base and 4 bases respectively, with 13 bases between them. The CDR3 covers 15 residues. The CDR3 spells CASSLVVHATYGYTF. In nucleotides, the CDR3 is TGTGCCAGCAGCTTAGTGGTACACGCGACCTATGGCTACACCTTC.